This TCR beta chain was identified during a study of blood T cell repertoires in COVID-19. On the study more broadly: Collection of acute and convalescent COVID-19 samples took place in the United States, Italy and Spain. In each case, the material was cDNA or gDNA derived from T cells, B-cell-depleted T cells, or PBMCs.

Per the authors' pipeline: From reference gene primer amplification, estimates of nucleated cell counts were derived. Clones were sequenced by immunoSEQ multiplex PCR, and TCRdb holds only the in-frame ones, with some missing. Clone size and V and J calls were adopted from that table, with D and trimming inferred from the DNA. The sample has roughly 260,000 clones, roughly 82% seen once. Germline CDR1 is LNHDA and CDR2 is SQIVND (reference sequence). The V end was cut by 10 bases, the J end by 0 bases, with 22 bases between. The CDR3 runs to 17 residues. Sequenced sample: peripheral blood. The sequence came from a woman at least 80 years old with active or convalescent COVID-19. V is TRBV19 and J is TRBJ1-5; D is perhaps TRBD1 (5 bases). The CDR3 nucleotides are TGTGCCACCTCAATGCCGGGGGTGGCTTATAGCAATCAGCCCCAGCATTTT. This gives the protein CATSMPGVAYSNQPQHF.